This T cell receptor beta chain was retrieved from a study of blood T cell repertoires in COVID-19. The V end lost 7 bases, the J end lost 2 bases, and 16 bases lay between the germline ends. Germline V gives CDR1 ENHRY, CDR2 SYGVKD. This CDR3 spans 15 amino acids. Clones were sequenced by immunoSEQ multiplex PCR, and TCRdb holds only the in-frame ones, with some missing. The sample holds 300,000 or so clones; about nine tenths are singletons and the top ten take 1%. The sequence derives from a man in his fifties with active or convalescent COVID-19. This chain uses TRBV10-3 with TRBJ2-3; a possible D gene is TRBD2 (5 bases). The sample consisted of peripheral blood. DNA for the CDR3: TGTGCCATCAAGCCCTCCAGCGGACCCACAGATACGCAGTATTTT. The encoded protein is CAIKPSSGPTDTQYF.